This passage covers 22 T cell receptor beta chains from one sample sequenced in a study of cytotoxic CD8 clonotypes in ibrutinib-treated CLL. Repertoires were generated with immunoSEQ multiplex PCR, while TCRdb's copy carries only in-frame clones and drops some. The table shows tens of thousands of clones, with less than 85% occurring only once. Sequencing used PBMCs, obtained after 24 months of ibrutinib treatment. The receptors were gathered from a human donor with chronic lymphocytic leukemia.

The gene calls are TRBV7-9 and TRBJ2-1; TRBD1 agrees at 7 bases. From germline, CDR1 is SEHNR and CDR2 FQNEAQ (reference sequence). Unmatched junction bases numbered 13, after V lost 2 bases and J lost 9 bases. This CDR3 spans 16 amino acids. CDR3 sequence (DNA): TGTGCCAGCAGCTTAAGTGACAGGGAGAGACTGGGTGAGCAGTTCTTC. It yields the protein CASSLSDRERLGEQFF.

V usage is TRBV27 and J usage is TRBJ2-3; 13 bases map to TRBD2. From germline, CDR1 is MNHEY and CDR2 SMNVEV (reference sequence). The CDR3 has 17 residues. V was clipped by 2 bases and J by 3 bases; unmatched bases: 5. CDR3 protein: CASSLRRTSGRTDTQYF. In DNA form, the CDR3 reads TGTGCCAGCAGTTTACGCCGGACTAGCGGGAGAACAGATACGCAGTATTTT.

In its sample, this clone was seen once. The CDR3 DNA follows: TGTGCCAGCAGCACCGGACTAGCGGGAGTAGGAACAGATACGCAGTATTTT. Its protein is CASSTGLAGVGTDTQYF. The chain joins TRBV5-4 to TRBJ2-3; TRBD2 agrees at 13 bases. Germline assignment: CDR1 SGHNT and CDR2 YYREEE (reference sequence). Trimming cost V 4 bases and J 3 bases; bases outside gene matches: 8. CDR3 length equals 17 residues.

The CDR3 region is CASSYRGRQETQYF. The CDR3 coding sequence is TGTGCCAGCTCGTACAGGGGTAGGCAAGAGACCCAGTACTTC. The chain couples TRBV2 to TRBJ2-5; 7 positions agree with TRBD1. Unmatched junction bases numbered 8, after V lost 8 bases and J lost 2 bases. Germline-derived CDR1 and CDR2 are SNHLY and FYNNEI. The CDR3 runs to 14 residues. Full variable domain (missing parts from reference TRBV2 and TRBJ2-5): EPEVTQTPSHQVTQMGQEVILRCVPISNHLYFYWYRQILGQKVEFLVSFYNNEISEKSEIFDDQFSVERPDGSNFTLKIRSTKLEDSAMYFCASSYRGRQETQYFGPGTRLLVL.

The CDR3 sequence: CAWSDRDNSPLHF. The CDR3 bases are TGTGCCTGGAGTGACAGAGATAATTCACCCCTCCACTTT. The chain recombines TRBV30 with TRBJ1-6; D call uncertain. Trimming cost V 1 base and J 5 bases, with 6 bases left between them. The CDR3 consists of 13 residues. Germline loops: CDR1 GTSNPN, CDR2 SVGIG (reference sequence).

The chain couples TRBV7-2 to TRBJ1-5; D remains unclear. Germline CDR1 is SGHTA and CDR2 is FQGNSA. Trimming left V 2 bases short and J 2 bases short, with 7 bases between. This CDR3 is 14 amino acids long. The CDR3 sequence is CASSLSTGNQPQHF. CDR3 DNA: TGTGCCAGCAGCTTATCAACAGGCAATCAGCCCCAGCATTTT.

The chain employs TRBV6-4 and TRBJ1-4, with TRBD1 as a possible D gene (6 bases). The length of the CDR3 is 15 residues. Trimming pared 4 bases from V and 8 bases from J, leaving 17 bases between. The germline gives CDR1 MRHNA, CDR2 SNTAGT. This CDR3 is CASSANTGPGEKLFF. In DNA, the CDR3 is TGTGCCAGCAGTGCGAATACAGGGCCTGGCGAAAAACTGTTTTTT.

The rearrangement links TRBV25-1 to TRBJ2-2, with D unclear. This CDR3 region has 14 residues. V dropped 4 bases and J dropped 7 bases, with 13 bases sitting between them. CDR1 is MGHDK and CDR2 is SYGVNS in the germline V gene. The CDR3, as DNA: TGTGCCAGCAGTGTAGGCCAGGTAGTCGGGGAGCTGTTTTTT. Its protein product is CASSVGQVVGELFF. The whole variable domain, remainder taken from reference TRBV25-1 and TRBJ2-2, is EADIYQTPRYLVIGTGKKITLECSQTMGHDKMYWYQQDPGMELHLIHYSYGVNSTEKGDLSSESTVSRIRTEHFPLTLESARPSHTSQYLCASSVGQVVGELFFGEGSRLTVL.

The V gene is TRBV2, the J gene TRBJ2-7; tentatively, D is TRBD2 (5 bases). The CDR3 has 12 residues. Deletions cut 4 bases from V and 9 bases from J, with 13 bases between. Germline-derived CDR1 and CDR2 are SNHLY and FYNNEI. The chain's CDR3 is CASSVAKAGQYF. CDR3 bases: TGTGCCAGCAGTGTAGCCAAGGCGGGGCAGTACTTC.

V is TRBV6-5 and J is TRBJ2-1; 11 bases line up with TRBD1. CDR1 MNHEY and CDR2 SVGAGI come from the germline V gene. This CDR3 is built from 15 residues. J lost 3 bases, V lost 5 bases, and 3 bases had no gene match. This CDR3 reads CASSPGTGGYNEQFF. The CDR3, as DNA: TGTGCCAGCAGTCCAGGGACAGGGGGCTACAATGAGCAGTTCTTC.

This clone was seen a single time. The chain joins TRBV28 to TRBJ1-2; 8 bases are a match to TRBD1. Germline lookup yields CDR1 MDHEN and CDR2 SYDVKM. The CDR3 runs to 13 residues. Losses at the gene ends were 2 bases for V and 4 bases for J; bases not matched to a gene: 0. The CDR3: CASSLGQGYGYTF. The CDR3 DNA reads as TGTGCCAGCAGTTTAGGACAGGGCTATGGCTACACCTTC.

The chain combines TRBV5-5 with TRBJ1-1; D remains unclear. The CDR3 spans 13 residues. Germline V gene sequence: CDR1 SGHKS, CDR2 YYEKEE (reference sequence). V was shortened by 0 bases and J by 4 bases, with 7 bases between the two germline ends. CDR3 nucleotides: TGTGCCAGCAGCTTGGTGACGGCCACTGAAGCTTTCTTT. Amino acid sequence: CASSLVTATEAFF.

This chain uses TRBV7-2 with TRBJ1-2, with no clear D. The CDR3 loop spans 13 amino acids. V lost 3 bases to trimming and J lost 3 bases, with 8 bases between them. Germline V gene sequence: CDR1 SGHTA, CDR2 FQGNSA. The CDR3 region is CASSLEVDYGYTF. The CDR3 bases are TGTGCCAGCAGCTTGGAGGTGGACTATGGCTACACCTTC.

V gene TRBV19 combines with J gene TRBJ2-2; D is ambiguous. The ends were cut back, 5 bases at V and 0 bases at J, with 7 bases in the middle. The CDR3 contains 14 residues. Per the germline V gene, CDR1 is LNHDA and CDR2 is SQIVND (reference sequence). The CDR3 DNA sequence: TGTGCCAGTAGTGGGTTACCGAACACCGGGGAGCTGTTTTTT. Translating gives CASSGLPNTGELFF.

This clone was seen a single time. The chain links TRBV10-1 to TRBJ2-5; TRBD2 agrees at 7 bases. CDR3 size: 14 residues. CDR1 and CDR2 from the germline V gene are WNHNN and SYGVQD (reference sequence). V lost 3 bases, J lost 3 bases, and 4 bases stayed unmatched. The CDR3 protein is CASSEGLGEETQYF. The CDR3 region has the DNA TGCGCCAGCAGTGAAGGACTAGGGGAAGAGACCCAGTACTTC.

The chain is built from TRBV5-1 and TRBJ2-1, with D possibly TRBD2 on 5 matching bases. The CDR3 contains 11 residues. V dropped 4 bases and J dropped 10 bases, with 9 bases sitting between them. The germline V gene encodes CDR1 SGHRS and CDR2 YFSETQ. The chain's CDR3 is CASSLKREQFF. The CDR3, as DNA: TGCGCCAGCAGCCTAAAGCGGGAGCAGTTCTTC.

CDR3 nucleotide sequence: TGTGCCAGCAGTGGAGCGGGAGGGCGTCTTGAGCAGTTCTTC. Its translation: CASSGAGGRLEQFF. V and J are TRBV2 and TRBJ2-1, with TRBD2 matching over 10 bases. V gave up 4 bases and J gave up 9 bases; unmatched junction bases: 6. Germline loops: CDR1 SNHLY, CDR2 FYNNEI. The CDR3 is made up of 14 amino acids.

This chain links TRBV28 with TRBJ2-2, with 12 bases aligning to TRBD1. The CDR3 covers 17 residues. Germline-derived CDR1 and CDR2 are MDHEN and SYDVKM. The J segment lost 6 bases and the V segment lost 5 bases, leaving 10 bases of the junction unmatched. CDR3 DNA: TGTGCCAGCAGTCACCGCCGGGACAGGGGGCTTTCCGGGGAGCTGTTTTTT. Residues: CASSHRRDRGLSGELFF.

This rearrangement joins TRBV5-5 to TRBJ1-1, with 7 positions matching TRBD1. The CDR3 contains 15 residues. Germline loops: CDR1 SGHKS, CDR2 YYEKEE (reference sequence). The J segment lost 1 base and the V segment lost 4 bases, leaving 7 bases of the junction unmatched. In DNA, the CDR3 is TGTGCCAGCAGCCCTCGACAGGGCCAGAACACTGAAGCTTTCTTT. It is translated as CASSPRQGQNTEAFF.

This chain uses TRBV2 with TRBJ2-7; possibly TRBD2 for D (5 bases). The CDR3 is 13 amino acids. Trimming shortened V by 7 bases and J by 0 bases, and 10 bases separated the two germline ends. Germline V gene lookup returns CDR1 SNHLY and CDR2 FYNNEI. The CDR3 is CASTLATSYEQYF. The CDR3, as DNA: TGTGCCAGCACTCTAGCCACCTCCTACGAGCAGTACTTC.

The V call is TRBV19, the J call TRBJ2-7; 11 nucleotides agree with TRBD1. The V segment lost 6 bases and the J segment 5 bases; nucleotides outside the gene matches: 3. The CDR3 runs to 13 residues. Per the germline V gene, CDR1 is LNHDA and CDR2 is SQIVND (reference sequence). CDR3 loop: CASRRTGGDEQYF. The DNA of the CDR3 is TGTGCCAGTAGAAGGACAGGGGGCGACGAGCAGTACTTC.

The J gene is TRBJ2-7, the V gene TRBV19, with TRBD2 matching 12 bases. CDR1 and CDR2 from the germline V gene are LNHDA and SQIVND (reference sequence). V dropped 5 bases and J dropped 3; count of bases not matched to a gene: 11. This CDR3 spans 17 amino acids. This CDR3 reads CASSVRTSGILGYEQYF. The CDR3 DNA is TGTGCCAGTAGTGTTCGGACTAGCGGGATTTTAGGCTACGAGCAGTACTTC.